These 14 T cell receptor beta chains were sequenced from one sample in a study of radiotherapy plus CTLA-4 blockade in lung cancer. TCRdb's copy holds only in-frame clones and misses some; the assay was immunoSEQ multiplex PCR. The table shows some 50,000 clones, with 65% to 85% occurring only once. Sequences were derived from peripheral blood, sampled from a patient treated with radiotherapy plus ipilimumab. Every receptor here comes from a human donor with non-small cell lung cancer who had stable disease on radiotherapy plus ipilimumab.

The CDR3 DNA is TGTGCCTGGGGGGAGACAGGGGTATTTTATCGTGGCTACACCTTC. This codes for CAWGETGVFYRGYTF. The V and J genes are TRBV30 and TRBJ1-2; TRBD1 matches at 8 bases. This CDR3 is 15 amino acids long. CDR1 is GTSNPN and CDR2 is SVGIG in the germline V gene (reference sequence). J lost 7 bases, V lost 5 bases, and 15 bases had no gene match.

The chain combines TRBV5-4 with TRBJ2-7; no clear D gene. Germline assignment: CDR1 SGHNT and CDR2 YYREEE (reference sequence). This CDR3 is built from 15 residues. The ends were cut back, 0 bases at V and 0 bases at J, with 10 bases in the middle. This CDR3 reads CASSLEPTSSYEQYV. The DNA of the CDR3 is TGTGCCAGCAGCTTGGAACCGACGAGCTCCTACGAGCAGTACGTC.

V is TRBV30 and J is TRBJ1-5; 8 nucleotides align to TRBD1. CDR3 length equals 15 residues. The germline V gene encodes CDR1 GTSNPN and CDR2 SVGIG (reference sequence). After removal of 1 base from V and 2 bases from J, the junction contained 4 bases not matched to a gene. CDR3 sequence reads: CAWSGGQGGNQPQHF. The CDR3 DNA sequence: TGTGCCTGGAGTGGAGGACAGGGCGGCAATCAGCCCCAGCATTTT. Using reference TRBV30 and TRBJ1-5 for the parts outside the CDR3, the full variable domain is SQTIHQWPATLVQPVGSPLSLECTVEGTSNPNLYWYRQAAGRGLQLLFYSVGIGQISSEVPQNLSASRPQDRQFILSSKKLLLSDSGFYLCAWSGGQGGNQPQHFGDGTRLSIL.

CDR3 in amino acids: CAWVDWNSYNEQFF. CDR3 nucleotide sequence: TGTGCCTGGGTGGACTGGAACTCCTACAATGAGCAGTTCTTC. V and J are TRBV30 and TRBJ2-1; D perhaps matches TRBD2 (5 bases). V lost 5 bases and J lost 0, with 11 bases in between. The germline CDR1 and CDR2 sequences are GTSNPN and SVGIG (reference sequence). This CDR3 has 14 residues.

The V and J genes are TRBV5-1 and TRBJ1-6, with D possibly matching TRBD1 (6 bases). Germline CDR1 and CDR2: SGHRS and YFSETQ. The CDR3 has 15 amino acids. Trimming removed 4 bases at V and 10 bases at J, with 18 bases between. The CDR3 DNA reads TGCGCCAGCAGCGGGAGCGGGGGGCGTCTGTCACCCCTCCACTTT. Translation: CASSGSGGRLSPLHF. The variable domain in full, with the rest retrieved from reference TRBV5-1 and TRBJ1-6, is KAGVTQTPRYLIKTRGQQVTLSCSPISGHRSVSWYQQTPGQGLQFLFEYFSETQRNKGNFPGRFSGRQFSNSRSEMNVSTLELGDSALYLCASSGSGGRLSPLHFGNGTRLTVT.

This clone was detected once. The CDR3 region is CASSVLPDSTGELFF. The CDR3 DNA follows: TGTGCCAGCAGCGTGTTGCCGGATAGCACCGGGGAGCTGTTTTTT. This sequence joins TRBV9 and TRBJ2-2; D unclear. The CDR3 runs 15 residues. Germline CDR1 reads SGDLS; CDR2 reads YYNGEE. V lost 2 bases and J 4 bases, leaving 12 bases between the germline ends.

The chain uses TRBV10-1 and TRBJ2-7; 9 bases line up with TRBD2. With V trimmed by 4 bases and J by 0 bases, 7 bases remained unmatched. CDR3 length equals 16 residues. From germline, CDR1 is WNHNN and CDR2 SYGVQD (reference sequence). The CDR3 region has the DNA TGCGCCAGCAGTGGGGGGCTAGCGGGGCGCTCCTACGAGCAGTACTTC. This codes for CASSGGLAGRSYEQYF.

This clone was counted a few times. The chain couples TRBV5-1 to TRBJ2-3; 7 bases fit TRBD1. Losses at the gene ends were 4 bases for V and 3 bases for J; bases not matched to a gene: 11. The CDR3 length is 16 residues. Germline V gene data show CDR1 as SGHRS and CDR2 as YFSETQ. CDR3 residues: CASSPGLTGITDTQYF. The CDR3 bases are TGCGCCAGCAGCCCGGGCCTGACAGGGATAACAGATACGCAGTATTTT.

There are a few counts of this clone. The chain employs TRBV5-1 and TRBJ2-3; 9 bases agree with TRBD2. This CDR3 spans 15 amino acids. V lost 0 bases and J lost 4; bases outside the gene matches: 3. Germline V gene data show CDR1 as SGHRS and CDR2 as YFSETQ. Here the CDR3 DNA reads TGCGCCAGCAGCTTGGGCGGGGGGGCCGCAGATACGCAGTATTTT. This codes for CASSLGGGAADTQYF.

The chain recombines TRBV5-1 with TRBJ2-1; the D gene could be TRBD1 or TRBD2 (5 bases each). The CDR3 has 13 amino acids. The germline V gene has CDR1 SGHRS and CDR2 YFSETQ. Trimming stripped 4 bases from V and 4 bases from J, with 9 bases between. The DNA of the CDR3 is TGCGCCAGCAGCCGGGACGGATACAATGAGCAGTTCTTC. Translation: CASSRDGYNEQFF.

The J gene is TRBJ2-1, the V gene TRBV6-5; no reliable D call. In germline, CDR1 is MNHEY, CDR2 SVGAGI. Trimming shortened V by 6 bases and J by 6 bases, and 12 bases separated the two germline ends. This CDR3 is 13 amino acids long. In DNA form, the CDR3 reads TGTGCCAGCAGCCGCGGCTGGAGCAATGAGCAGTTCTTC. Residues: CASSRGWSNEQFF.

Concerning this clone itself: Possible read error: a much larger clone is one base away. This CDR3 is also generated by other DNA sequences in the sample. CDR3 nucleotides: TGCGCCAGCAGCCAAGATGGTCTGTCAAGCTCCTACGAGCAGTACTTC. It encodes CASSQDGLSSSYEQYF. The chain is built from TRBV4-1 and TRBJ2-7; D remains unclear. The CDR3 consists of 16 residues. V was shortened by 0 bases and J by 0 bases, with 12 bases between the two germline ends. Germline CDR1 reads MGHRA; CDR2 reads YSYEKL.

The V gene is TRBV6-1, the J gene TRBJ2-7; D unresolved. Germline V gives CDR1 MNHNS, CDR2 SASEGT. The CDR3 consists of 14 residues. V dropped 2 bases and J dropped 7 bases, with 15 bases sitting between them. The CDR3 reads CASSETRRFEEQYV. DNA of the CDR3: TGTGCCAGCAGTGAAACCCGCAGGTTCGAAGAGCAGTACGTC.

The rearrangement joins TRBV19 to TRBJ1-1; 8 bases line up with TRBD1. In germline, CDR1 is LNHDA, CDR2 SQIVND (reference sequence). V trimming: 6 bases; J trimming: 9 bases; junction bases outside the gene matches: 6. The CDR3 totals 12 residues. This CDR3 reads CASRQGAVKAFF. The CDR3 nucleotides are TGTGCCAGTAGGCAGGGGGCGGTGAAAGCTTTCTTT.